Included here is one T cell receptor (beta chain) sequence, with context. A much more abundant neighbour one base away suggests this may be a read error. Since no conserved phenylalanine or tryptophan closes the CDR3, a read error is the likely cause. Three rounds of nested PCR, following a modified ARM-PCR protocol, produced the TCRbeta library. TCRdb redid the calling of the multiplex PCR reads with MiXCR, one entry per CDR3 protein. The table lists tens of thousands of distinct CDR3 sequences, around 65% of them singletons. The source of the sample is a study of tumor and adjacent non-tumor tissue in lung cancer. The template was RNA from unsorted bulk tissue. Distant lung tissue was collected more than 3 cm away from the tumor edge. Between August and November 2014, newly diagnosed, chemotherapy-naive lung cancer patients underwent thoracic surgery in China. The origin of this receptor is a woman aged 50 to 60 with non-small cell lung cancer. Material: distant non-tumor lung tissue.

DNA for the CDR3: TGCAGTGCAGATAGCGGGAGTGATACGCAGTATTCT. Encoded protein: CSADSGSDTQYS. The chain joins TRBV20-1 to TRBJ2-3, with TRBD2 identical over 9 bases. The V and J ends lost 6 bases and 6 bases, in that order; junction bases with no gene match: 4. The CDR3 spans 12 residues. Germline CDR1 reads DFQATT; CDR2 reads SNEGSKA (reference sequence).